This T cell receptor beta chain was sequenced in a study of T cells in Graves' hyperthyroidism and ophthalmopathy. Study results and limitations: Most clonotypes expanded in thyroid above 0.001 were likewise present in blood.

First hyperthyroidism diagnosis is when the blood sample was obtained, before any ophthalmopathy symptoms. Isolation of PBMCs was performed on 8 to 10 ml fresh peripheral blood. The CDR3 loop spans 14 amino acids. CDR1 and CDR2 from the germline V gene are SGHRS and YFSETQ. The V end lost 3 bases, the J end lost 5 bases, and 15 bases lay between the germline ends. Researchers took RNA transcripts and amplified the TCR beta CDR3 regions from them. During a first-round RT-PCR of the TCR CDR3, the HTBI primer set was used. TCRdb used MiXCR to reprocess the multiplex PCR reads, holding one entry per CDR3 protein. The sample lists fewer than 350,000 distinct CDR3 sequences; roughly 15% were seen once. As to this clonotype: Its antigen is not known. This may arise from a read error, as a much more abundant clone is one base away.

Sequenced sample: blood. This chain joins TRBV5-1 and TRBJ2-7; D gene ambiguous. The origin of this receptor is a woman aged 45-65 years with Graves' hyperthyroidism that later progressed to Graves' ophthalmopathy. This CDR3 reads CASSWTGTDNEQYF. CDR3 DNA sequence: TGCGCCAGCAGCTGGACCGGAACGGATAACGAGCAGTACTTC.